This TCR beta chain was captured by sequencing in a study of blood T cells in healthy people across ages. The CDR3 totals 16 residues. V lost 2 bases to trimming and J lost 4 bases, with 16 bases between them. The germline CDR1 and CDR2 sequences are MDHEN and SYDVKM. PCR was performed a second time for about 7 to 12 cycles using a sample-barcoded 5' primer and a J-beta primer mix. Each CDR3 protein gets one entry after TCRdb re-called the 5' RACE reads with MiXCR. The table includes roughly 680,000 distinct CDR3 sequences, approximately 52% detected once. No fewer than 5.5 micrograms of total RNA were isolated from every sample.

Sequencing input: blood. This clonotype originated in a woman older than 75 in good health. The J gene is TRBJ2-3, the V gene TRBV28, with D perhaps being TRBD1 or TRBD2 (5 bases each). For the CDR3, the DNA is TGTGCCAGCAGTTTAACAGGTCCCGGAGGAGCAGATACGCAGTATTTT. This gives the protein CASSLTGPGGADTQYF.